The 19 T cell receptor beta chains presented below share a single source sample, sequenced in a study of cytomegalovirus exposure and HLA in healthy donors. This PCR relied on a set of 60 Vbeta primers and 13 Jbeta primers. Using immunoSEQ multiplex PCR, the repertoire was profiled, and TCRdb retains in-frame clones only, with some absent. This sample carries roughly 220,000 clones, just under 70% of them seen once, and the ten largest clones take 2.6%. Sequencing was carried out using PBMCs. These receptors all stem from a man aged 40-50 years in good health and CMV-seropositive.

V is TRBV7-2 and J is TRBJ2-5; possible D gene TRBD1, 6 bases. Trimming cost V 1 base and J 3 bases, with 12 bases left between them. This CDR3 contains 15 residues. Germline V gives CDR1 SGHTA, CDR2 FQGNSA. CDR3 in DNA: TGTGCCAGCAGCTTAGAACCCGGACAGAAAGAGACCCAGTACTTC. Encoded protein: CASSLEPGQKETQYF.

The J gene is TRBJ2-1, the V gene TRBV7-3, with 12 bases fitting TRBD2. The ends lost 6 bases at V and 8 bases at J; junction bases unmatched: 5. Germline CDR1 and CDR2: SGHTA and FQGTGA. CDR3 length: 14 residues. CDR3 sequence reads: CASSLAGGLDEQFF. CDR3 in DNA: TGTGCCAGCAGTCTAGCGGGGGGGCTCGATGAGCAGTTCTTC.

The chain carries TRBV2 and TRBJ2-7, with 12 bases matching TRBD1. V shed 6 bases and J 5 bases; nucleotides not matched to a gene: 5. The CDR3 extends over 14 amino acids. CDR1 SNHLY and CDR2 FYNNEI come from the germline V gene. The CDR3: CASSGTGGGDEQYF. The CDR3 bases are TGTGCCAGCAGCGGGACAGGGGGCGGAGACGAGCAGTACTTC. Complete variable domain (other parts from reference TRBV2 and TRBJ2-7): EPEVTQTPSHQVTQMGQEVILRCVPISNHLYFYWYRQILGQKVEFLVSFYNNEISEKSEIFDDQFSVERPDGSNFTLKIRSTKLEDSAMYFCASSGTGGGDEQYFGPGTRLTVT.

The rearrangement joins TRBV19 to TRBJ1-4; D is undetermined. The CDR3 length is 14 residues. CDR1 is LNHDA, CDR2 SQIVND, per germline (reference sequence). Trimming stripped 7 bases from V and 7 bases from J, with 16 bases between. CDR3: CASTGRGMGEKLFF. CDR3 nucleotides: TGTGCCAGTACCGGGCGAGGGATGGGTGAAAAACTGTTTTTT.

This clone was found a few times. The chain uses TRBV11-1 and TRBJ2-3, with D maybe TRBD1 (5 bases). The CDR3 totals 16 residues. Germline V CDR1 and CDR2: SGHAT, FQDESV (reference sequence). V was shortened by 1 base and J by 4 bases, with 15 bases between the two germline ends. CDR3 loop: CASSLDGVGRADTQYF. Here the CDR3 DNA reads TGTGCCAGCAGCTTAGATGGAGTGGGCAGGGCAGATACGCAGTATTTT.

V is TRBV6-6 and J is TRBJ1-1; no definite D call. V dropped 8 bases and J dropped 2 bases, with 12 bases sitting between them. The germline V gene has CDR1 MNHNY and CDR2 SVGAGI (reference sequence). The CDR3 runs to 13 residues. The CDR3 sequence is CASLARINTEAFF. CDR3 nucleotide sequence: TGTGCCAGCTTAGCACGGATTAACACTGAAGCTTTCTTT.

CDR3 amino acids: CASSDSGVGASSYNEQFF. For the CDR3, the DNA is TGTGCCAGCAGTGACTCAGGGGTAGGGGCCAGCTCCTACAATGAGCAGTTCTTC. The chain is built from TRBV6-4 and TRBJ2-1; D is perhaps TRBD1 (5 bases). The CDR3 sequence is 18 residues long. Germline loops: CDR1 MRHNA, CDR2 SNTAGT. The germline V and J ends were trimmed by 0 bases and 0 bases, with 15 bases remaining between them.

This clone has a single count. The gene calls are TRBV27 and TRBJ2-7; D gene ambiguous. The CDR3 runs 13 residues. The germline V gene has CDR1 MNHEY and CDR2 SMNVEV (reference sequence). V was pared by 4 bases and J by 0 bases, with 7 bases between. DNA of the CDR3: TGTGCCAGCAGTTATAGAGGCTCCTACGAGCAGTACTTC. Its translation: CASSYRGSYEQYF.

The chain couples TRBV5-1 to TRBJ2-7; 7 nucleotides line up with TRBD1. The CDR3 extends over 13 amino acids. J lost 1 base, V lost 4 bases, and 2 bases had no gene match. Germline CDR1 is SGHRS and CDR2 is YFSETQ. Written as DNA, the CDR3 is TGCGCCAGCAGCCCGGGACAGTCCTACGAGCAGTACTTC. Translating gives CASSPGQSYEQYF.

This chain links TRBV11-1 with TRBJ2-3; 14 nucleotides agree with TRBD2. With V trimmed by 5 bases and J by 3 bases, 10 bases remained unmatched. This CDR3 contains 18 residues. The germline CDR1 and CDR2 sequences are SGHAT and FQDESV (reference sequence). The CDR3 sequence: CASSLSPTSGGATDTQYF. As DNA, the CDR3 is TGTGCCAGCAGCCTCAGCCCGACTAGCGGGGGGGCAACAGATACGCAGTATTTT.

By its share, this clone is medium-sized. The chain couples TRBV4-1 to TRBJ2-5, with 8 bases fitting TRBD2. The V gene's germline CDR1 is MGHRA and CDR2 YSYEKL. The length of the CDR3 is 17 residues. Trimming removed 3 bases from V and 1 base from J; junction bases left unmatched: 10. The CDR3 nucleotides are TGCGCCAGCAGCCAGGGATTCGGGGGGGACCGCCAAGAGACCCAGTACTTC. Translation gives CASSQGFGGDRQETQYF.

V is TRBV27 and J is TRBJ2-7; D gene uncertain. V was pared by 2 bases and J by 5 bases, with 7 bases between. Germline lookup yields CDR1 MNHEY and CDR2 SMNVEV (reference sequence). The CDR3 runs 12 residues. CDR3 protein: CASSLRVHEQYF. CDR3 DNA: TGTGCCAGCAGTTTAAGAGTCCACGAGCAGTACTTC.

This chain links TRBV12-5 with TRBJ2-7, with 9 bases fitting TRBD1. In germline, CDR1 is LGHNT, CDR2 FRNRAP. The CDR3 consists of 13 residues. Germline trimming cut 6 bases from V and 2 bases from J; bases unmatched to any gene: 2. The CDR3: CASGRQGAYEQYF. The CDR3 nucleotides read TGTGCTAGTGGGCGACAGGGGGCCTACGAGCAGTACTTC.

The CDR3 is CASSEGLNSGANVLTF. The CDR3 DNA reads TGTGCCAGCAGTGAGGGACTTAACTCTGGGGCCAACGTCCTGACTTTC. V is TRBV6-4 and J is TRBJ2-6; D perhaps matches TRBD2 (6 bases). Trimming removed 3 bases at V and 0 bases at J, with 9 bases between. This CDR3 is 16 amino acids long. CDR1 is MRHNA, CDR2 SNTAGT, per germline.

The J gene is TRBJ1-5, the V gene TRBV27; D is uncertain. V gave up 3 bases and J gave up 7 bases, with 10 bases separating them. The CDR3 covers 13 residues. Germline values: CDR1 MNHEY, CDR2 SMNVEV (reference sequence). The DNA of the CDR3 is TGTGCCAGCAGTTTTAAAGTGGGCCAGCCCCAGCATTTT. Amino acid sequence: CASSFKVGQPQHF.

The CDR3 DNA reads TGCGCCAGCAGCTTGGAGGGCAGGGGCCCAGATACGCAGTATTTT. Amino acids: CASSLEGRGPDTQYF. The genes are TRBV5-1 and TRBJ2-3, with D tentatively TRBD1 (6 bases). Germline values: CDR1 SGHRS, CDR2 YFSETQ. V was cut by 0 bases and J by 4 bases, with 12 bases left in between. The CDR3 spans 15 residues.

This clone was counted between two and nine times. The rearrangement joins TRBV6-5 to TRBJ2-5, with D perhaps TRBD1 (6 bases). The J call may be incorrect, as the DNA end agrees better with TRBJ2-7. The CDR3 has 12 residues. CDR1 and CDR2 (germline): MNHEY, SVGAGI. CDR3: CASKRTGNEQYF. The CDR3 nucleotides are TGTGCCAGCAAAAGAACAGGGAACGAGCAGTACTTC.

The CDR3 sequence is CASSLRATTGIKANEQFF. The CDR3 coding sequence is TGTGCCAGCAGTTTAAGGGCGACGACAGGGATAAAGGCCAATGAGCAGTTCTTC. The genes are TRBV27 and TRBJ2-1, with 7 bases identical to TRBD1. This CDR3 is 18 amino acids long. With 2 bases clipped from V and 6 bases from J, the junction kept 16 bases outside the gene matches. Germline lookup yields CDR1 MNHEY and CDR2 SMNVEV (reference sequence).

This clone was recorded many times. V usage is TRBV4-1 and J usage is TRBJ1-3, with 8 bases matching TRBD1. Germline V gene lookup returns CDR1 MGHRA and CDR2 YSYEKL. The J segment lost 8 bases and the V segment lost 6 bases, leaving 12 bases of the junction unmatched. The CDR3 is 15 residues long. The CDR3 nucleotides are TGCGCCAGCAGGCCCTCAGGGGGCGCTGGGGACACCATATATTTT. This sequence encodes CASRPSGGAGDTIYF.